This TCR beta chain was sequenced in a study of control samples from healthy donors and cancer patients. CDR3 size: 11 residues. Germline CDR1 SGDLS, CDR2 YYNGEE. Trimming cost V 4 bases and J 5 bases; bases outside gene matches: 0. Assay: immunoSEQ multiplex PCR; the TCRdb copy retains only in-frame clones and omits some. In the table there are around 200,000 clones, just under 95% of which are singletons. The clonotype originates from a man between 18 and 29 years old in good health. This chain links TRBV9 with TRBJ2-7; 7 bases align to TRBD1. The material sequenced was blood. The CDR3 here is CASSRGHEQYF. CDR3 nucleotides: TGTGCCAGCAGCAGGGGGCACGAGCAGTACTTC.